This T cell receptor (beta chain) derives from a study of cytomegalovirus exposure and HLA in healthy donors. General study findings and limits: Within a later analysis, the majority of CMV-associated TCR beta chains appeared HLA-restricted. The study listed approximately 170 cytomegalovirus-associated TCR beta chains. A previous analysis found most TCR beta V segments productive roughly 90% or roughly 30% of the time. A later analysis linked a missense DCLRE1C variant to TCR beta V- and J-gene trimming.

A few counts support this clone. The antigen is unknown. Germline values: CDR1 MGHRA, CDR2 YSYEKL. J was trimmed by 3 bases and V by 1 base; bases with no gene match: 13. This CDR3 has 18 amino acids. PCR was performed using 60 Vbeta and 13 Jbeta primers. Clones were sequenced by immunoSEQ multiplex PCR, and TCRdb holds only the in-frame ones, with some missing. The table lists some 150,000 clones, about 75% of them singletons. The sample taken for sequencing was PBMCs. This clonotype was sampled from a man in his forties or fifties in good health and CMV-seronegative. The rearrangement uses TRBV4-1 and TRBJ2-3; 7 positions agree with TRBD2. The DNA for the CDR3 is TGCGCCAGCAGCCAAGTTCCCGTCAGGACTAGACTGACAGATACGCAGTATTTT. This sequence encodes CASSQVPVRTRLTDTQYF.